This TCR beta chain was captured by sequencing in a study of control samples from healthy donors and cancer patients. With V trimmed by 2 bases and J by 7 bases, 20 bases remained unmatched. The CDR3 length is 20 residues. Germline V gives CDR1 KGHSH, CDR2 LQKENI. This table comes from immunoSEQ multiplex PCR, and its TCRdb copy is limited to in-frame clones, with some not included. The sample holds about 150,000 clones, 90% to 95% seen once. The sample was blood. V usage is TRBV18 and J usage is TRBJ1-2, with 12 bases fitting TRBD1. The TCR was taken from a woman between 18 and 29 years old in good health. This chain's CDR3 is CASSPNWGTGQGASGPGYTF. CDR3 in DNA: TGTGCCAGCTCACCAAACTGGGGTACGGGACAGGGGGCCTCTGGGCCTGGCTACACCTTC.